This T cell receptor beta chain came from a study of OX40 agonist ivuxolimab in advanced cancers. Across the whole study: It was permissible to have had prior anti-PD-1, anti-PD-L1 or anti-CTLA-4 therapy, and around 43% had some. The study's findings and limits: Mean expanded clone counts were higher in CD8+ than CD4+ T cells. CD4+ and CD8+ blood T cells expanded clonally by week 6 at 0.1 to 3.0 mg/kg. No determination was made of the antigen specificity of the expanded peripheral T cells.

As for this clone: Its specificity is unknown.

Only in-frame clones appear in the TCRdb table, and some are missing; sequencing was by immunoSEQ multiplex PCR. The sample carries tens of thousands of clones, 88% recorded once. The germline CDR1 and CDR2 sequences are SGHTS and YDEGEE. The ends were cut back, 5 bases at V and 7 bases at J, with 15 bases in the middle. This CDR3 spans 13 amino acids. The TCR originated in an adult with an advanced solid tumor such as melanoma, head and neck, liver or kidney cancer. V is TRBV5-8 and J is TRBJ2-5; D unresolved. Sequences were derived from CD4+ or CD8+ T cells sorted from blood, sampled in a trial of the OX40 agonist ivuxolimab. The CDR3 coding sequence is TGTGCCAGCAGTCCCGGGCTTAAAGGGACCCAGTACTTC. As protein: CASSPGLKGTQYF.